This TCR beta chain was observed in a study of technical replicates of blood from a handful of donors (TCRdb year 2017). The CDR3 starts with the cysteine, ends with the phenylalanine, and has 15 residues. The read is trimmed to its CDR3 DNA, 45 bases read in frame from base 1. From a lookup of the germline V gene, CDR1 and CDR2 are SNHLY and FYNNEI. Trimming takes 5 bases off V and 0 bases off J; junction bases not matched to a gene: 4. The receptor library was made with the immunoSEQ multiplex PCR assay. TCRdb retrieved this table from immuneACCESS and kept in-frame rearrangements only. Not all clones are present; in checked studies, unresolved V genes account for under half, and no reason is known for the remainder. Counted in this sample were roughly 60,000 clones; 91% of them appeared once. 3% to 4% of the sample goes to the ten largest clones. As to this clone: Which antigen it targets is not known. It has no much larger one-base neighbor in the sample; base qualities were not kept.

This receptor was obtained from a human donor in good health. Some clones in this sample may be carry-over from other donors' samples. The chain joins TRBV2 to TRBJ2-7, with TRBD1 matching 10 junction bases. The sample comprised PBMCs. The CDR3 corresponds to CASSIGQGGSYEQYF. The sequenced DNA: TGTGCCAGCAGTATCGGACAGGGGGGCTCCTACGAGCAGTACTTC.